Listed here is a single TCR beta chain. This entry is derived from a study of shared clonotypes between healthy human individuals. Some clones are missing from TCRdb's copy, which holds only in-frame ones; the method was immunoSEQ multiplex PCR. The data contain around 530,000 clones, roughly four fifths of them singletons. The sample was PBMCs. The clonotype comes from a woman aged 40 to 50 in good health. Some clones in this sample may be carry-over from other donors' samples.

DNA for the CDR3: TGTGCCAGCACACCCGGACTAGTCGGCAATGAGCAGTTCTTC. This translates into CASTPGLVGNEQFF. This sequence joins TRBV5-4 and TRBJ2-1; 7 bases align to TRBD2. V gave up 6 bases and J gave up 6 bases; unmatched junction bases: 9. The CDR3 has 14 amino acids. Germline V gives CDR1 SGHNT, CDR2 YYREEE (reference sequence).